The clone carrying this T cell receptor (beta chain) has ten or more counts. Its antigen is currently unknown. The read halts 3 residues ahead of the CDR3 end, with the missing end drawn from the germline J gene. This entry comes from a study of T cell clonality in common variable immunodeficiency. General study points: Repertoire-complication correlations in CVID were limited by patient heterogeneity. Compared with healthy controls, CVID subjects showed increased TCRbeta clonality, mostly in about a third. Reportedly, TCR beta sequences from common variable immunodeficiency showed fewer deletions and N-nucleotide insertions.

The germline V gene encodes CDR1 KGHSH and CDR2 LQKENI. The V end lost 1 base, the J end lost 2 bases, and 12 bases lay between the germline ends. This CDR3 comprises 15 residues. Each donor provided 5 to 8 ml of heparinized whole blood. Method: immunoSEQ multiplex PCR; TCRdb's copy keeps in-frame clones and lacks some. This repertoire lists some 45,000 clones without singletons; roughly 1.9% sits in the top ten. The receptor's source is a person aged 18 to 75 in good health. The sample consisted of peripheral blood mononuclear cells. The genes are TRBV18 and TRBJ2-7; tentative D call: TRBD2 (6 bases). The CDR3 DNA, read in part, is TGTGCCAGCTCACCACAAGCGGGCGGACCCTACGAG. Amino acids: CASSPQAGGPYE. The full CDR3 protein reads CASSPQAGGPYEQYF.